The rows below give T cell receptor beta chains drawn from one sample of a study of molecular identifiers for immune sequencing clone quantification. One entry per CDR3 protein, called by TCRdb with MiXCR from the PCR reads. The data show roughly 630,000 distinct CDR3 sequences, 25% seen once. Specimen: naive CD8+ T cells from blood, with Jurkat cell RNA spiked in. Receptors were obtained from a human donor in good health. Some libraries in this study had Jurkat cell RNA spiked in. Each CDR3 is given with its conserved first and last residue. The order of the fields is clone size, V gene, J gene, CDR3 protein. A clone size is listed for some rows: how often the clone was seen (once, few, many), or a class if it is expanded.

clone_size: .; v_call: TRBV28; j_call: TRBJ1-1; cdr3_aa: CASTRGEAFF
clone_size: .; v_call: TRBV4-1; j_call: TRBJ2-7; cdr3_aa: CASSQLLAGGSYEQYF
clone_size: few; v_call: TRBV20-1; j_call: TRBJ2-7; cdr3_aa: CSARRWAETYEQYF
clone_size: .; v_call: TRBV6-2/TRBV6-3; j_call: TRBJ2-2; cdr3_aa: CASSPGDIKPGELFF
clone_size: many; v_call: TRBV28; j_call: TRBJ2-7; cdr3_aa: CASSLAPGLDSYEQYF
clone_size: .; v_call: TRBV11-2; j_call: TRBJ2-6; cdr3_aa: CASRSGTSVSGANVLTF
clone_size: many; v_call: TRBV6-1; j_call: TRBJ2-3; cdr3_aa: CASSEPPSGGATDTQYF
clone_size: .; v_call: TRBV7-8; j_call: TRBJ2-3; cdr3_aa: CASSFPVGTGTQYF
clone_size: many; v_call: TRBV12-5; j_call: TRBJ2-3; cdr3_aa: CASGFLQGATDTQYF
clone_size: many; v_call: TRBV2; j_call: TRBJ1-1; cdr3_aa: CASSEATGGDWNTEAFF
clone_size: .; v_call: TRBV19; j_call: TRBJ1-1; cdr3_aa: CASSTTGWSEAFF
clone_size: .; v_call: TRBV20-1; j_call: TRBJ2-5; cdr3_aa: CSPRAWGVHEQYF
clone_size: many; v_call: TRBV5-6; j_call: TRBJ2-5; cdr3_aa: CASSLWAVGLYQETQYF
clone_size: many; v_call: TRBV4-1; j_call: TRBJ1-6; cdr3_aa: CASSPGGGMDVNSPLHF
clone_size: many; v_call: TRBV20-1; j_call: TRBJ2-7; cdr3_aa: CSASARGYEQYF
clone_size: .; v_call: TRBV27; j_call: TRBJ1-1; cdr3_aa: CASSLGGLSTEAFF
clone_size: .; v_call: TRBV5-3; j_call: TRBJ1-2; cdr3_aa: CASSLEVHENYGYTF
clone_size: .; v_call: TRBV7-9; j_call: TRBJ2-2; cdr3_aa: CASSLTETNTGELFF
clone_size: .; v_call: TRBV29-1; j_call: TRBJ2-7; cdr3_aa: CSGRSPGEYF
clone_size: many; v_call: TRBV13; j_call: TRBJ2-7; cdr3_aa: CASSLSGTGSSGQYF
clone_size: .; v_call: TRBV20-1; j_call: TRBJ2-1; cdr3_aa: CSARDQRDSYNEQFF
clone_size: .; v_call: TRBV27; j_call: TRBJ1-2; cdr3_aa: CASSLGSGAGYTF
clone_size: many; v_call: TRBV14; j_call: TRBJ2-7; cdr3_aa: CASSQEDSYEQYF
clone_size: many; v_call: TRBV2; j_call: TRBJ2-7; cdr3_aa: CASSSTGGKSYEQYF